One T cell receptor beta chain is described in this entry. What it recognizes is unknown. From germline, CDR1 is WNHNN and CDR2 SYGVQD (reference sequence). The ends were cut back, 6 bases at V and 4 bases at J, with 16 bases in the middle. The CDR3 covers 15 residues. The sample belongs to a study of cytomegalovirus exposure and HLA in healthy donors. Background on the study: An early data release held 75 million to 100 million unique TCRs from HLA-typed donors. Points from the study as a whole: Overall, approximately 150 TCR beta chains were annotated as cytomegalovirus-associated. Sequences of the TCR beta chain were said to predict the HLA-A and HLA-B alleles of most subjects accurately. Reportedly, diagnosis of cytomegalovirus status by the classifier showed high specificity and sensitivity.

60 Vbeta and 13 Jbeta primers were used in PCR. The protocol was immunoSEQ multiplex PCR, while the TCRdb copy is restricted to in-frame clones and leaves out a portion. Among about 130,000 clones listed, around 86% were seen once. The rearrangement uses TRBV10-1 and TRBJ1-3, with a tentative D call TRBD1 (6 bases). What was sequenced was PBMCs. This clonotype was obtained from a man younger than 35 in good health and CMV-seronegative. In nucleotides, the CDR3 is TGCGCCAGCAGCGCCGACAGGATAGGAGGAAACACCATATATTTT. Translated: CASSADRIGGNTIYF.